These 9 T cell receptor beta chains were sequenced from one sample in a study of blood T cell repertoires in COVID-19. The assay was immunoSEQ multiplex PCR, and TCRdb's table has in-frame clones only and misses some. The sample gives under 130,000 clones, about 92% of which show up once; more than 15% is in the top ten. The sequenced material came from peripheral blood. These receptors originate from a woman of 80 years or more in a cohort sampled during active COVID-19.

Details on this clone: An end of the junction does not agree with germline; a read error may underlie this. This sequence joins TRBV19 and TRBJ1-1; 7 nucleotides agree with TRBD1. This CDR3 region has 15 residues. From germline, CDR1 is LNHDA and CDR2 SQIVND (reference sequence). This chain's CDR3 is CASSLETGMNTEAFF. The DNA for the CDR3 is TGTGCCAGTAGTCTAGAGACAGGGATGAACACTGAAGCTTTCTTT.

This clone was observed a few times. The chain joins TRBV19 to TRBJ2-7; perhaps TRBD1 as D (6 bases). The germline CDR1 and CDR2 sequences are LNHDA and SQIVND (reference sequence). Between the trimmed V and J ends, which lost 10 bases and 0 bases, there was a span of 13 bases. This CDR3 comprises 13 residues. CDR3 bases: TGTGCCACCCTAGGACAGAACTCCTACGAGCAGTACTTC. Residues: CATLGQNSYEQYF.

V is TRBV18 and J is TRBJ2-7, with TRBD1 matching 12 bases. V shed 4 bases and J 5 bases; nucleotides not matched to a gene: 6. The V gene's germline CDR1 is KGHSH and CDR2 LQKENI. The CDR3 covers 15 residues. This CDR3 reads CASSRGQGATDEQYF. The CDR3 DNA follows: TGTGCCAGCTCACGGGGACAGGGGGCAACAGACGAGCAGTACTTC.

This sequence joins TRBV5-4 and TRBJ2-1, with 9 positions matching TRBD1. This CDR3 has 16 residues. CDR1 and CDR2 from the germline V gene are SGHNT and YYREEE (reference sequence). Germline trimming cut 5 bases from V and 0 bases from J; bases unmatched to any gene: 6. CDR3 coding DNA: TGTGCCAGCAGGGGGACAGGGCGAAGCTCCTACAATGAGCAGTTCTTC. Protein: CASRGTGRSSYNEQFF.

CDR3 coding DNA: TGTGCCATCAGTGAGGCGGGGACAGGGGCCGCCGGGGGCTCATACAATGAGCAGTTCTTC. Amino acid sequence: CAISEAGTGAAGGSYNEQFF. This chain links TRBV10-3 with TRBJ2-1, with 10 bases that match TRBD1. This CDR3 has 20 amino acids. J gave up 4 bases and V 2 bases, and 17 bases lay outside the gene matches. In germline, CDR1 is ENHRY, CDR2 SYGVKD.

This clone came up a few times. J is TRBJ1-2 and V is TRBV19; 9 nucleotides agree with TRBD1. Per germline, CDR1 LNHDA and CDR2 SQIVND (reference sequence). The CDR3 is 12 residues long. Trimming removed 5 bases from V and 7 bases from J; junction bases left unmatched: 2. For the CDR3, the DNA is TGTGCCAGTAGTGAACAGGGGGCTGGCTACACCTTC. Translating it yields CASSEQGAGYTF.

The chain combines TRBV12-3 or TRBV12-4 with TRBJ2-1, with D unclear. This CDR3 has 13 amino acids. V was clipped by 2 bases and J by 10 bases, with 12 bases between them. This CDR3 is CASSLQFKSEQFF. Here the CDR3 DNA reads TGTGCCAGCAGTTTACAGTTTAAGTCCGAGCAGTTCTTC.

CDR3 nucleotide sequence: TGTGCCAGCAGAGAGACAGGGGGCGGAAACACCATATATTTT. Protein product: CASRETGGGNTIYF. The chain couples TRBV28 to TRBJ1-3; the match to TRBD1 covers 10 bases. Germline CDR1 and CDR2: MDHEN and SYDVKM. J gave up 4 bases and V 6 bases, and 3 bases lay outside the gene matches. CDR3 length equals 14 residues.

The chain carries TRBV2 and TRBJ2-7; 11 bases map to TRBD2. The CDR3 totals 15 residues. V shed 6 bases and J 1 base; nucleotides not matched to a gene: 5. Germline V gene lookup returns CDR1 SNHLY and CDR2 FYNNEI. Here the CDR3 DNA reads TGTGCCAGCAGCCATACTAGCGGGAGTTCCTACGAGCAGTACTTC. It encodes CASSHTSGSSYEQYF.